Described below is a single TCR beta chain sequence and its context. Germline CDR1 and CDR2: DFQATT and SNEGSKA (reference sequence). The CDR3 consists of 11 residues. V was trimmed by 5 bases and J by 8 bases, leaving 10 bases between them. The source of the sample is a study of CD8 T cells in Susac syndrome. Random hexamers served to reverse transcribe roughly 0.45 to 1 ug RNA. TCRdb independently ran MiXCR on the immunoSEQ multiplex PCR reads; one entry per CDR3 protein. The sample contains around 190,000 distinct CDR3 sequences, about 95% of which appear only once. The V and J genes are TRBV20-1 and TRBJ2-1, with D uncertain. Sequences were obtained from CD4+ T cells from PBMCs. The sequence derives from a human donor in good health. CDR3 coding DNA: TGCAGTGCTCTACCGGTCCATGAGCAGTTCTTC. Translation gives CSALPVHEQFF.